The present T cell receptor beta chain was sequenced within a study of beta chain features in type 1 diabetes. Study results and limitations: Type 1 diabetes patients had moderately but significantly shorter TCRB CDR3s in all four CD4+ subsets.

CDR1 is SGHDN and CDR2 is FVKESK in the germline V gene. Trimming cost V 1 base and J 1 base, with 1 base left between them. The CDR3 totals 12 residues. This clone has just a few counts. The target antigen is unknown. This sample includes further DNA sequences coding for the same CDR3. Cell sorting via CD45RO/CCR7/CD25/CD127/CD95/CD27 was performed to obtain CD4+ naive, central memory, regulatory and stem cell-like memory cells. Sequenced material consisted of expressed TCRB transcripts (all of the isolated RNA was reverse transcribed). TCRdb's table, derived via immunoSEQ multiplex PCR, lists solely in-frame clones and lacks some. The repertoire consists of 600,000 to 700,000 clones, with 13% occurring once and the leading ten covering 0.02% to 0.025%.

Input material: naive CD4+ T cells from blood. The chain combines TRBV14 with TRBJ1-2; no firm D call. The TCR sequence derives from a man aged 18 to 29 with type 1 diabetes. The CDR3 reads CASSQVNYGYTF. CDR3 coding DNA: TGTGCCAGCAGCCAAGTTAACTATGGCTACACCTTC.